These T cell receptor beta chains were read from a single sample in a study of glioma-infiltrating T cells after dendritic cell vaccination. TCRdb's table, derived via immunoSEQ multiplex PCR, lists solely in-frame clones and lacks some. This table holds tens of thousands of clones, more than 70% found once. The sample in question was blood, obtained before dendritic cell vaccination. The receptors were sampled from a human donor with glioblastoma. The CDR3 runs from the conserved cysteine through the conserved F or W. D genes are given only for firm matches. Not all rows give a size; the values are once, few, many and, for expanded clones, a class.

clone_size | j_call | v_call | d_call | cdr3_aa | cdr3_nt
- | TRBJ1-2 | TRBV6-5 | TRBD1 | CASRTGDEGNYGYTF | TGTGCCAGCAGGACAGGGGACGAGGGGAACTATGGCTACACCTTC
- | TRBJ2-7 | TRBV6-1 | TRBD1 | CASRAGTGGTGEQYF | TGTGCCAGCAGGGCGGGGACAGGGGGCACGGGAGAGCAGTACTTC
- | TRBJ2-7 | TRBV18 | - | CASSNTRVRESFYEQYF | TGTGCCAGCTCAAATACCCGGGTACGGGAGAGCTTCTACGAGCAGTACTTC
- | TRBJ2-1 | TRBV7-3 | - | CASSLSTTSNEQFF | TGTGCCAGCAGCTTAAGTACGACTAGCAATGAGCAGTTCTTC
- | TRBJ2-1 | TRBV7-2 | TRBD2 | CASSLALSGGEQFF | TGTGCCAGCAGCTTAGCGCTAAGCGGGGGAGAGCAGTTCTTC
- | TRBJ2-7 | TRBV18 | TRBD1 | CASSQGAYEQYF | TGTGCCAGCTCACAGGGGGCGTACGAGCAGTACTTC
- | TRBJ2-1 | TRBV10-3 | - | CAIRDSYNEQFF | TGTGCCATCCGAGACTCCTACAATGAGCAGTTCTTC
- | TRBJ2-3 | TRBV10-3 | TRBD2 | CAIRDPSGGTSDTQYF | TGTGCCATCAGAGACCCTAGCGGGGGGACCTCCGATACGCAGTATTTT
- | TRBJ1-1 | TRBV9 | TRBD1 | CASSDYGQGLNTEAFF | TGTGCCAGCAGCGATTATGGACAGGGTCTGAACACTGAAGCTTTCTTT
- | TRBJ2-2 | TRBV5-1 | TRBD1 | CASSGQGAYLAGELFF | TGCGCCAGCAGCGGACAGGGGGCTTATCTCGCCGGGGAGCTGTTTTTT
once | TRBJ2-1 | TRBV15 | TRBD1 | CATSRGTGQFF | TGTGCCACCAGCAGAGGGACAGGTCAGTTCTTC
- | TRBJ1-1 | TRBV29-1 | - | CSVQGMNTEAFF | TGCAGCGTCCAGGGGATGAACACTGAAGCTTTCTTT
- | TRBJ1-4 | TRBV4-2 | TRBD1 | CASSQSIVIQGAHEKLFF | TGTGCCAGCAGCCAATCCATCGTAATCCAGGGGGCGCATGAAAAACTGTTTTTT
- | TRBJ2-5 | TRBV7-6 | - | CASSLGFRVEETQYF | TGTGCCAGCAGCTTAGGGTTCCGGGTGGAAGAGACCCAGTACTTC
once | TRBJ2-5 | TRBV5-8 | - | CASSWRGTYQETQYF | TGTGCCAGCAGCTGGCGCGGGACGTATCAAGAGACCCAGTACTTC
few | TRBJ2-7 | TRBV7-2 | TRBD2 | CASKREAEDEQYF | TGTGCCAGCAAGCGGGAGGCGGAGGACGAGCAGTACTTC
- | TRBJ1-2 | TRBV6-5 | TRBD1 | CASSYSGQGIGYTF | TGTGCCAGCAGTTACTCAGGACAGGGAATAGGCTACACCTTC
- | TRBJ2-7 | TRBV7-8 | - | CASSLDDSPGYEQYF | TGTGCCAGCAGCTTAGATGATTCCCCGGGGTACGAGCAGTACTTC
- | TRBJ2-2 | TRBV27 | - | CASSWNRANTGELFF | TGTGCCAGCAGTTGGAACAGAGCGAACACCGGGGAGCTGTTTTTT
- | TRBJ1-4 | TRBV28 | - | CASSSAGAPGNEKLFF | TGTGCCAGCAGTTCCGCGGGGGCGCCGGGTAATGAAAAACTGTTTTTT
many | TRBJ2-2 | TRBV5-4 | - | CASSLGAQNTGELFF | TGTGCCAGCAGCTTGGGCGCCCAGAACACCGGGGAGCTGTTTTTT
- | TRBJ2-1 | TRBV18 | - | CASSPSRNEQFF | TGTGCCAGCTCACCTTCTAGGAATGAGCAGTTCTTC
- | TRBJ2-7 | TRBV14 | - | CASSRLETGPYEQYF | TGTGCCAGCAGCCGCCTAGAGACAGGCCCGTACGAGCAGTACTTC
- | TRBJ2-5 | TRBV15 | TRBD1 | CATSGYRGSPETQYF | TGTGCCACCAGCGGGTACAGGGGGTCCCCAGAGACCCAGTACTTC
- | TRBJ2-6 | TRBV9 | - | CASSVAPGVGANVLTF | TGTGCCAGCAGCGTAGCCCCAGGGGTTGGGGCCAACGTCCTGACTTTC
- | TRBJ1-1 | TRBV5-1 | TRBD1 | CASSSGQGNTEAFF | TGCGCCAGCAGCTCAGGACAGGGGAACACTGAAGCTTTCTTT
- | TRBJ1-2 | TRBV19 | - | CASSTRDLVNYGYTF | TGTGCCAGTAGTACCCGGGACTTAGTCAACTATGGCTACACCTTC
- | TRBJ1-5 | TRBV21-1 | - | CASRTSQPQHF | TGTGCCAGCAGAACGAGTCAGCCCCAGCATTTT
- | TRBJ1-2 | TRBV9 | - | CASSNFRDIYGYTF | TGTGCCAGCAGCAACTTCAGAGACATATATGGCTACACCTTC
- | TRBJ1-2 | TRBV4-1 | TRBD1 | CASSLDRGSGYGYTF | TGCGCCAGCAGCCTCGACAGGGGATCGGGGTATGGCTACACCTTC
- | TRBJ1-2 | TRBV4-1 | - | CASSQGSGTGREIYGYTF | TGCGCCAGCAGCCAAGGATCGGGAACAGGGAGAGAGATCTATGGCTACACCTTC
- | TRBJ2-5 | TRBV5-1 | TRBD2 | CASRFPEVAGTETQYF | TGCGCCAGCAGATTCCCTGAGGTAGCGGGGACAGAGACCCAGTACTTC
- | TRBJ2-7 | TRBV6-1 | - | CASSAQQRVYEQYF | TGTGCCAGCAGTGCCCAACAGAGAGTTTACGAGCAGTACTTC
- | TRBJ2-2 | TRBV2 | - | CASSALAGGELFF | TGTGCCAGCAGTGCACTAGCAGGCGGGGAGCTGTTTTTT
- | TRBJ2-7 | TRBV11-2 | - | CASSPDTRSYEQYF | TGTGCCAGCAGCCCCGACACTCGCTCCTACGAGCAGTACTTC
- | TRBJ1-1 | TRBV6-4 | - | CASKQGTEAFF | TGTGCCAGCAAGCAGGGGACTGAAGCTTTCTTT
once | TRBJ2-2 | TRBV2 | - | CASKETGGGFNTGELFF | TGTGCCAGCAAGGAGACAGGTGGAGGATTTAACACCGGGGAGCTGTTTTTT
- | TRBJ1-1 | TRBV29-1 | TRBD1 | CSVVGSPPGGTEAFF | TGCAGCGTTGTCGGGTCCCCCCCAGGGGGCACTGAAGCTTTCTTT
- | TRBJ1-2 | TRBV5-4 | - | CASSQRGGAHRDYGYTF | TGTGCCAGCAGCCAGCGAGGGGGGGCCCATCGCGACTATGGCTACACCTTC
- | TRBJ2-4 | TRBV5-3 | - | CARSLTGSINIQYF | TGTGCCAGAAGCTTGACAGGGAGCATAAACATTCAGTACTTC
- | TRBJ2-1 | TRBV27 | TRBD1 | CASSLGQPSYNEQFF | TGTGCCAGCAGTTTGGGACAGCCCTCCTACAATGAGCAGTTCTTC
few | TRBJ2-2 | TRBV19 | TRBD2 | CASSRRGGGSGELFF | TGTGCCAGTAGTCGCCGGGGGGGTGGGTCCGGGGAGCTGTTTTTT
- | TRBJ2-7 | TRBV5-1 | - | CASGGDGPYEQYF | TGCGCCAGCGGCGGGGACGGACCCTACGAGCAGTACTTC
- | TRBJ2-1 | TRBV7-9 | - | CASSLQSNEQFF | TGTGCCAGCAGCTTACAATCCAATGAGCAGTTCTTC
- | TRBJ2-7 | TRBV29-1 | - | CSVTTPRGDEQYF | TGCAGCGTTACAACCCCCAGGGGCGACGAGCAGTACTTC
- | TRBJ2-5 | TRBV9 | TRBD2 | CASSVVGSGRIETQYF | TGTGCCAGCAGCGTAGTCGGTAGCGGGAGGATAGAGACCCAGTACTTC
- | TRBJ2-5 | TRBV2 | - | CATHPGLAETQYF | TGTGCCACCCACCCGGGACTGGCGGAGACCCAGTACTTC
- | TRBJ2-1 | TRBV19 | - | CASSTSSVSYNEQFF | TGTGCCAGTAGTACGAGTAGCGTCTCCTACAATGAGCAGTTCTTC
- | TRBJ2-1 | TRBV5-1 | TRBD1 | CASSLVRGLYNEQFF | TGCGCCAGCAGCTTGGTCAGGGGGCTCTACAATGAGCAGTTCTTC
- | TRBJ1-2 | TRBV27 | - | CASSFYRESGYTF | TGTGCCAGCAGTTTTTACAGGGAGTCGGGCTACACCTTC
few | TRBJ1-2 | TRBV2 | TRBD1 | CASDRGSNYGYTF | TGTGCCAGCGACAGGGGCTCTAACTATGGCTACACCTTC
- | TRBJ2-7 | TRBV19 | - | CASSWSGRSYEQYF | TGTGCCAGTAGTTGGAGCGGTCGCTCCTACGAGCAGTACTTC
- | TRBJ2-7 | TRBV7-2 | TRBD1 | CASSLTGGNYEQYF | TGTGCCAGCAGCTTAACAGGGGGCAACTACGAGCAGTACTTC